This T cell receptor beta chain was sequenced for a study of blood T cell repertoires in COVID-19. Study information: Acute-phase and convalescent COVID-19 samples originated in the United States, Italy and Spain. In each case, the material was cDNA or gDNA derived from T cells, B-cell-depleted T cells, or PBMCs.

Assay: immunoSEQ multiplex PCR; the TCRdb copy retains only in-frame clones and omits some. The table lists 140,000 to 150,000 clones, just under 85% of them singletons. The CDR3 has 14 residues. V lost 7 bases and J 3 bases, leaving 13 bases between the germline ends. Germline V gene lookup returns CDR1 SGHRS and CDR2 YFSETQ. Self-reported history from a screening survey and questionnaire set each donor's cohort. This receptor was identified in a woman aged 50 to 60 with acute COVID-19. The chain has TRBV5-1 and TRBJ2-2; a possible D gene is TRBD1 (6 bases). The sequencing sample was made of PBMCs or T cells enriched from blood (not recorded which). The CDR3 reads CASGRGSDTGELFF. The CDR3 nucleotides are TGCGCCAGCGGCAGGGGCTCCGACACCGGGGAGCTGTTTTTT.